A single sample is the source of the 14 T cell receptor beta chains below, sequenced in a study of blood T cell repertoires in COVID-19. Repertoires were generated with immunoSEQ multiplex PCR, while TCRdb's copy carries only in-frame clones and drops some. The sample holds some 320,000 clones, around 85% seen once. Sample: PBMCs or T cells enriched from blood (not recorded which). The receptors were sampled from a woman in her twenties or thirties who had been exposed to COVID-19.

The rearrangement joins TRBV13 to TRBJ2-7; D perhaps matches TRBD2 (6 bases). Germline V gives CDR1 PRHDT, CDR2 FYEKMQ (reference sequence). The V end was cut by 3 bases, the J end by 7 bases, with 13 bases between. The CDR3 totals 13 residues. DNA of the CDR3: TGTGCCAGCAGCTTCGGGGGAGTAGGGGAGCAGTACTTC. It translates to CASSFGGVGEQYF.

The chain employs TRBV30 and TRBJ1-5, with D hard to call. This CDR3 has 13 residues. In germline, CDR1 is GTSNPN, CDR2 SVGIG (reference sequence). V dropped 1 base and J dropped 0 bases, with 4 bases sitting between them. DNA for the CDR3: TGTGCCTGGAGTGATTATAGCAATCAGCCCCAGCATTTT. Translated, it gives CAWSDYSNQPQHF. Filled out from reference TRBV30 and TRBJ1-5, the complete variable domain reads SQTIHQWPATLVQPVGSPLSLECTVEGTSNPNLYWYRQAAGRGLQLLFYSVGIGQISSEVPQNLSASRPQDRQFILSSKKLLLSDSGFYLCAWSDYSNQPQHFGDGTRLSIL.

The V gene is TRBV10-2, the J gene TRBJ2-2; unclear D gene. The germline V gene has CDR1 WSHSY and CDR2 SAAADI. CDR3 length: 13 amino acids. Between the trimmed V and J ends, which lost 7 bases and 5 bases, there was a span of 11 bases. CDR3 sequence: CASTPVETGELFF. The CDR3 DNA follows: TGCGCCAGCACGCCCGTCGAGACCGGGGAGCTGTTTTTT.

V usage is TRBV7-9 and J usage is TRBJ2-7; 10 nucleotides line up with TRBD2. In germline, CDR1 is SEHNR, CDR2 FQNEAQ (reference sequence). This CDR3 has 14 amino acids. Trimming removed 5 bases from V and 7 bases from J; junction bases left unmatched: 8. As DNA, the CDR3 is TGTGCCAGCAGCCCCACAGCGGGAGGGTGGGAGCAGTACTTC. Its translation: CASSPTAGGWEQYF.

The rearrangement uses TRBV24-1 and TRBJ2-5, with TRBD2 as a possible D gene (7 bases). The germline V gene encodes CDR1 KGHDR and CDR2 SFDVKD. V lost 9 bases to trimming and J lost 5 bases, with 15 bases between them. This CDR3 comprises 13 residues. The CDR3 spells CATGGGARETQYF. Here the CDR3 DNA reads TGTGCCACCGGGGGGGGCGCCCGGGAGACCCAGTACTTC.

The CDR3 here is CASSEDSPSGANVLTF. The DNA for the CDR3 is TGTGCCAGCAGTGAGGACTCTCCCTCTGGGGCCAACGTCCTGACTTTC. V and J are TRBV2 and TRBJ2-6; possible D gene TRBD2, 5 bases. This CDR3 is built from 16 residues. Deletions cut 3 bases from V and 0 bases from J, with 9 bases between. Germline assignment: CDR1 SNHLY and CDR2 FYNNEI.

This chain joins TRBV7-2 and TRBJ1-2; D is ambiguous. The V and J ends lost 5 bases and 4 bases respectively, with 17 bases between them. CDR3 length equals 15 residues. Germline V gene lookup returns CDR1 SGHTA and CDR2 FQGNSA. The CDR3 DNA follows: TGTGCCAGCAGCCGGCCTGGAAGGGAGAGCTATGGCTACACCTTC. This gives the protein CASSRPGRESYGYTF.

The CDR3 nucleotides are TGTGCCAGCTCACCCCGTGCGGCGGCAGGGTACGATAGCAATCAGCCCCAGCATTTT. Translated: CASSPRAAAGYDSNQPQHF. V and J are TRBV18 and TRBJ1-5, with a possible D match to TRBD1 (5 bases). The CDR3 is 19 amino acids. The ends were cut back, 3 bases at V and 0 bases at J, with 21 bases in the middle. Germline V gives CDR1 KGHSH, CDR2 LQKENI.

V is TRBV21-1 and J is TRBJ2-7; TRBD2 reflects the table's D call only, with no check against the DNA. TRBV21-1 is a recognized pseudogene. The CDR3 length is 17 residues. CDR3 sequence: CASKIGLAISHSYEQYF. The CDR3 DNA reads TGTGCCAGCAAAATAGGACTAGCGATAAGCCACTCCTACGAGCAGTACTTC.

This sequence joins TRBV4-2 and TRBJ2-1; 7 nucleotides align to TRBD2. The V segment lost 0 bases and the J segment 6 bases; nucleotides outside the gene matches: 11. The CDR3 consists of 17 residues. Germline V gene data show CDR1 as LGHNA and CDR2 as YNFKEQ. The DNA for the CDR3 is TGTGCCAGCAGCCAAGATTTTGGCGCTAGCGGAATCAATGAGCAGTTCTTC. It is translated as CASSQDFGASGINEQFF.

This chain uses TRBV6-1 with TRBJ2-6, with TRBD2 matching 12 bases. CDR3 length equals 20 residues. Germline loops: CDR1 MNHNS, CDR2 SASEGT. J was trimmed by 4 bases and V by 2 bases; bases with no gene match: 12. For the CDR3, the DNA is TGTGCCAGCAGTGAAATCTTACAGACTAGCGGGAGCGCAGGGGCCAACGTCCTGACTTTC. This codes for CASSEILQTSGSAGANVLTF.

The chain employs TRBV30 and TRBJ1-1; tentatively, D is TRBD1 (5 bases). The V end lost 2 bases, the J end lost 1 base, and 8 bases lay between the germline ends. Germline CDR1 GTSNPN, CDR2 SVGIG (reference sequence). CDR3 length: 13 residues. CDR3: CAWSLGENTEAFF. CDR3 nucleotide sequence: TGTGCCTGGAGTCTAGGGGAGAACACTGAAGCTTTCTTT.

V usage is TRBV7-2 and J usage is TRBJ1-3, with D perhaps TRBD1 (5 bases). This CDR3 has 15 amino acids. Trimming stripped 8 bases from V and 7 bases from J, with 21 bases between. The germline V gene has CDR1 SGHTA and CDR2 FQGNSA. DNA for the CDR3: TGTGCCAGCCTACGGGGGGTTGGTTTGGGTAACACCATATATTTT. Translating gives CASLRGVGLGNTIYF.

This clone was seen once. The chain combines TRBV5-6 with TRBJ1-4; D is undetermined. Germline CDR1 is SGHDT and CDR2 is YYEEEE. This CDR3 is built from 14 residues. V was cut by 3 bases and J by 3 bases, with 9 bases left in between. CDR3 nucleotide sequence: TGTGCCAGCAGCTCGGGTCTTTCTAATGAAAAACTGTTTTTT. The encoded protein is CASSSGLSNEKLFF.